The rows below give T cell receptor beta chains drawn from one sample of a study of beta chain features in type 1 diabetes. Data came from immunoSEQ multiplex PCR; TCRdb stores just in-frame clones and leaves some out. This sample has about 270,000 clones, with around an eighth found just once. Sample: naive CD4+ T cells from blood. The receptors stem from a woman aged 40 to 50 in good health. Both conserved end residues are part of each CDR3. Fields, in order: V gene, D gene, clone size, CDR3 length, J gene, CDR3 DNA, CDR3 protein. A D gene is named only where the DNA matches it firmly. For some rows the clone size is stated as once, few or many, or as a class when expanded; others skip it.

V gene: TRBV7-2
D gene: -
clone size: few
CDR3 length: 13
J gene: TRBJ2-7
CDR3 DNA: TGTGCCAGCGCCGTGGCAGGGGCAGGCGAGCAGTACTTC
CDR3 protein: CASAVAGAGEQYF

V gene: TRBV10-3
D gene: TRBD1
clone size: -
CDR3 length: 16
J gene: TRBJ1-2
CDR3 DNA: TGTGCCATCAGTGACAACCCCGGGACAGGGCTCGATGGCTACACCTTC
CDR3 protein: CAISDNPGTGLDGYTF

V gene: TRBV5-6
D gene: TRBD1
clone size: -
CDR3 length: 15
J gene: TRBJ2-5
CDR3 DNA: TGTGCCAGCAGAAGGACAGGGGGCGCGGGAGAGACCCAGTACTTC
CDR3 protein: CASRRTGGAGETQYF

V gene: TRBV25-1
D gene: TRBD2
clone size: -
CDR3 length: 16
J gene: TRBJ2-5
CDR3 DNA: TGTGCCAGCAGTGAATTAGCGGGCCTCCTCCAAGAGACCCAGTACTTC
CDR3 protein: CASSELAGLLQETQYF

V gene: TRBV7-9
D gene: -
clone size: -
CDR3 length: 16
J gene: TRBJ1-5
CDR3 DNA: TGTGCCAGCAGCTTAGAGCGGGGTTCAAGCAATCAGCCCCAGCATTTT
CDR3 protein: CASSLERGSSNQPQHF

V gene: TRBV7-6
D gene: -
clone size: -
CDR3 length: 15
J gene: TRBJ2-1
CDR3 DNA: TGTGCCAGCAGCCGGCCGGACTCTCCGACCCCCCTCCAAGTCTTC
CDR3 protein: CASSRPDSPTPLQVF

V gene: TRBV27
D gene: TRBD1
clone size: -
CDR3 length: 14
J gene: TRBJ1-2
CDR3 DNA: TGTGCCAGCAGTTTCCGGGACAGGGACTATGGCTACACCTTC
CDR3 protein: CASSFRDRDYGYTF

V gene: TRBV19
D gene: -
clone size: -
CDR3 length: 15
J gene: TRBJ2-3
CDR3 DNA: TGTGCCAGTAGTATCGGCGGTCCTAGCACAGATACGCAGTATTTT
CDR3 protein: CASSIGGPSTDTQYF

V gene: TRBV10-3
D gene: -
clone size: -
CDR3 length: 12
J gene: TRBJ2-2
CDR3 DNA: TGTGCCATCAGTGCAACTGACAGGGAGCTGTTTTTT
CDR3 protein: CAISATDRELFF

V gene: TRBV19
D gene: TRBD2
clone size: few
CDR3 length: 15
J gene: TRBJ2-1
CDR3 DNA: TGTGCCAGTAGTATCCCTAGCGGGGGGGCCAATGAGCAGTTCTTC
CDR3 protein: CASSIPSGGANEQFF

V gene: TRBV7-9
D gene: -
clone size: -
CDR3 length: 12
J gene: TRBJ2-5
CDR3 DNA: TGTGCCAGCAGCTCCCCAATGGAGACCCAGTACTTC
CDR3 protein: CASSSPMETQYF

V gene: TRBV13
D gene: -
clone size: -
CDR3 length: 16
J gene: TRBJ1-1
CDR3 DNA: TGTGCCAGCACCAACCCACAGTCAGTTTTGAACACTGAAGCTTTCTTT
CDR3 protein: CASTNPQSVLNTEAFF

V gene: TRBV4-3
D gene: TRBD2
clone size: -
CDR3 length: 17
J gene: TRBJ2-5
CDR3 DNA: TGCGCCAGCAGCCAAGATAGGCTAGCGGGCTTACAAGAGACCCAGTACTTC
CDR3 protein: CASSQDRLAGLQETQYF

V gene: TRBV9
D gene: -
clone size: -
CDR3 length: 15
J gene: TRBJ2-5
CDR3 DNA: TGTGCCAGCAGCGGGGGCCTAATACTACAAGAGACCCAGTACTTC
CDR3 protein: CASSGGLILQETQYF

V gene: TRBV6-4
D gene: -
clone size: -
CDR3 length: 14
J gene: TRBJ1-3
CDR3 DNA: TGTGCCAGCAGTACAACAGGGACTGGAAACACCATATATTTT
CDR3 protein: CASSTTGTGNTIYF

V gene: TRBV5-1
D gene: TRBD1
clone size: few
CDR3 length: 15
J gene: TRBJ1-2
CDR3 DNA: TGCGCCAGCAGCTTGGCCCAGGGGGACTACTATGGCTACACCTTC
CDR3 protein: CASSLAQGDYYGYTF